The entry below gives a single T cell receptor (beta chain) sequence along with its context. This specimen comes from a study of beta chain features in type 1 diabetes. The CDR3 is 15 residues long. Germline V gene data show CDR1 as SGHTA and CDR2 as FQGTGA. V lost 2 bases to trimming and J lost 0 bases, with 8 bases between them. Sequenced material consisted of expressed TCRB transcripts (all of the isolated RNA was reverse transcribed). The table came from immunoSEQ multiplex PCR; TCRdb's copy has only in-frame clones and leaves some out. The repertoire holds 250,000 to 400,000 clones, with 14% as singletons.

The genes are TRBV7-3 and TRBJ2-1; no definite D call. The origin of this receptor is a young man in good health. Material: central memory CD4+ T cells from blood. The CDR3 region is CASSLEASSYNEQFF. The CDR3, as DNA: TGTGCCAGCAGCTTAGAAGCAAGCTCCTACAATGAGCAGTTCTTC.